This TCR beta chain was sequenced for a study of cytomegalovirus exposure and HLA in healthy donors. This CDR3 has 12 amino acids. Germline V lookup: CDR1 SGDLS, CDR2 YYNGEE. V shed 3 bases and J shed 6 bases, with 9 bases lying between them. PCR primers comprised 60 Vbeta and 13 Jbeta primers. The table came from immunoSEQ multiplex PCR; TCRdb's copy has only in-frame clones and leaves some out. The sample carries about 140,000 clones, more than 65% recorded once. The sample holds one count of this clone. What it binds is unknown. Findings of the study overall: Cytomegalovirus association was assigned to about 150 TCR beta chains. Among the sequence variants, a highly shared cluster was likely an artifact of sequencing.

The TCR sequence derives from a woman younger than 45 in good health and CMV-seronegative. The chain carries TRBV9 and TRBJ1-2; no definite D call. Input material: PBMCs. The CDR3 is CASSAGKDGYTF. The DNA of the CDR3 is TGTGCCAGCAGCGCAGGTAAAGATGGCTACACCTTC.